What follows is one T cell receptor (beta chain) and its context. Trimming cost V 4 bases and J 0 bases, with 10 bases left between them. Germline CDR1 reads MNHEY; CDR2 reads SMNVEV (reference sequence). CDR3 length: 15 amino acids. The sample originates from a study of shared clonotypes between healthy human individuals. This table comes from immunoSEQ multiplex PCR, and its TCRdb copy is limited to in-frame clones, with some not included. The sample consists of roughly 2 million clones, about 95% of them appearing once. The gene calls are TRBV27 and TRBJ1-5; the D is unclear. The receptor was derived from a man between 18 and 29 years old in good health. Sequencing was done on a sample of naive CD4+ T cells sorted from blood. The subset: CD45RA+ positively selected. The DNA for the CDR3 is TGTGCCAGCAGTTCAACCCACGATAGCAATCAGCCCCAGCATTTT. Protein sequence: CASSSTHDSNQPQHF.